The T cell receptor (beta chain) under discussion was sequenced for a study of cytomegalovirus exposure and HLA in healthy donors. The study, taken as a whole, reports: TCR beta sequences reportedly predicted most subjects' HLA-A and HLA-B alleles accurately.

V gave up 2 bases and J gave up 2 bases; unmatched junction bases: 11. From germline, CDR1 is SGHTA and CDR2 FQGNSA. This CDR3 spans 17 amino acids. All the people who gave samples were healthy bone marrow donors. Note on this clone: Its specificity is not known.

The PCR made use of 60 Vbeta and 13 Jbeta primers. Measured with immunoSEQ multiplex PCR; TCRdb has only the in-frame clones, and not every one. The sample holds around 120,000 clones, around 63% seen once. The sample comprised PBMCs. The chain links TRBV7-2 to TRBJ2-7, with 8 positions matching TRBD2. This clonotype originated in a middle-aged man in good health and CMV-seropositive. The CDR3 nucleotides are TGTGCCAGCAGCTTACCCCCCCATACGGGGGGGACCTACGAGCAGTACTTC. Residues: CASSLPPHTGGTYEQYF.